These T cell receptor beta chains were read from a single sample in a study of siplizumab effects on memory and regulatory T cells. Here immunoSEQ multiplex PCR was the method, and the copy in TCRdb shows in-frame clones only, minus some. Of 95,000 to 110,000 clones listed, 93% were seen once; the top ten hold about 0.62%. Sequencing was performed on Tregs sorted from blood. Every receptor here comes from a human donor in good health. The CDR3 runs from the conserved cysteine through the conserved F or W. The D gene is left open where the match is weak. Expanded clones get a size class; other rows say once, few or many, or leave the size out.

cdr3_length: 16; clone_size: .; v_call: TRBV6-5; d_call: .; j_call: TRBJ1-2; cdr3_aa: CASSYSGQGQFYGYTF; cdr3_nt: TGTGCCAGCAGTTACTCGGGGCAGGGTCAATTCTATGGCTACACCTTC
cdr3_length: 15; clone_size: .; v_call: TRBV10-1; d_call: .; j_call: TRBJ1-2; cdr3_aa: CASRIPRARADGYTF; cdr3_nt: TGCGCCAGCAGGATCCCGAGGGCCAGGGCGGACGGCTACACCTTC
cdr3_length: 15; clone_size: once; v_call: TRBV9; d_call: TRBD1; j_call: TRBJ1-1; cdr3_aa: CASSPRTGLLAEAFF; cdr3_nt: TGTGCCAGCAGCCCAAGGACAGGGTTGTTGGCTGAAGCTTTCTTT
cdr3_length: 13; clone_size: .; v_call: TRBV19; d_call: .; j_call: TRBJ2-1; cdr3_aa: CASSQGTYNEQFF; cdr3_nt: TGTGCCAGTAGCCAGGGTACATACAATGAGCAGTTCTTC
cdr3_length: 14; clone_size: .; v_call: TRBV19; d_call: .; j_call: TRBJ2-1; cdr3_aa: CASSVADVYNEQFF; cdr3_nt: TGTGCCAGTAGCGTAGCGGACGTCTACAATGAGCAGTTCTTC
cdr3_length: 14; clone_size: .; v_call: TRBV4-1; d_call: .; j_call: TRBJ2-7; cdr3_aa: CASSQDGGTYEQYF; cdr3_nt: TGCGCCAGCAGCCAAGATGGGGGAACCTACGAGCAGTACTTC
cdr3_length: 14; clone_size: .; v_call: TRBV5-1; d_call: TRBD2; j_call: TRBJ2-1; cdr3_aa: CASSELAGSSEQFF; cdr3_nt: TGCGCCAGCAGCGAACTAGCGGGATCCTCTGAGCAGTTCTTC
cdr3_length: 15; clone_size: few; v_call: TRBV27; d_call: TRBD2; j_call: TRBJ2-7; cdr3_aa: CASSSGLAGAGEQYF; cdr3_nt: TGTGCCAGCAGTTCGGGACTAGCGGGAGCGGGGGAGCAGTACTTC
cdr3_length: 14; clone_size: .; v_call: TRBV6-5; d_call: .; j_call: TRBJ1-6; cdr3_aa: CASGPAGDHSPLHF; cdr3_nt: TGTGCCAGCGGACCCGCGGGGGACCATTCACCCCTCCACTTT
cdr3_length: 14; clone_size: .; v_call: TRBV4-1; d_call: TRBD1; j_call: TRBJ2-7; cdr3_aa: CASSHGTGSYEQYF; cdr3_nt: TGCGCCAGCAGCCATGGGACAGGGTCCTACGAGCAGTACTTC
cdr3_length: 12; clone_size: .; v_call: TRBV6-1; d_call: .; j_call: TRBJ2-3; cdr3_aa: CASSGGTDTQYF; cdr3_nt: TGTGCCAGCAGTGGGGGCACAGATACGCAGTATTTT
cdr3_length: 11; clone_size: .; v_call: TRBV2; d_call: .; j_call: TRBJ2-7; cdr3_aa: CASVSSYEQYF; cdr3_nt: TGTGCCAGCGTCAGCTCCTACGAGCAGTACTTC
cdr3_length: 13; clone_size: few; v_call: TRBV6-5; d_call: TRBD1; j_call: TRBJ1-2; cdr3_aa: CASRVQGASGYTF; cdr3_nt: TGTGCCAGCAGGGTACAGGGGGCGTCCGGCTACACCTTC
cdr3_length: 12; clone_size: .; v_call: TRBV5-1; d_call: .; j_call: TRBJ1-4; cdr3_aa: CASRGRNEKLFF; cdr3_nt: TGCGCCAGCAGAGGGCGAAATGAAAAACTGTTTTTT
cdr3_length: 14; clone_size: .; v_call: TRBV14; d_call: TRBD1; j_call: TRBJ1-2; cdr3_aa: CASSQGRQGARHTF; cdr3_nt: TGTGCCAGCAGCCAAGGACGACAGGGGGCACGCCACACCTTC
cdr3_length: 16; clone_size: once; v_call: TRBV2; d_call: .; j_call: TRBJ2-1; cdr3_aa: CASRRYFSGTDNEQFF; cdr3_nt: TGTGCCAGTCGCCGCTATTTTAGCGGGACAGACAATGAGCAGTTCTTC
cdr3_length: 16; clone_size: .; v_call: TRBV27; d_call: .; j_call: TRBJ2-7; cdr3_aa: CASSFLGGGGGYEQYF; cdr3_nt: TGTGCCAGCAGTTTTCTGGGCGGAGGGGGTGGCTACGAGCAGTACTTC